This TCR beta chain was profiled in a study of beta chain features in type 1 diabetes. Every isolated RNA sample was fully reverse transcribed, so sequencing captured expressed TCRB transcripts. Sequenced by immunoSEQ multiplex PCR; TCRdb stores in-frame clones only, minus some. The sample lists around 320,000 clones, 11% to 15% occurring once. A CD45RO/CCR7/CD25/CD127/CD95/CD27 panel sorted naive, central memory, regulatory and stem cell-like memory CD4+ cells. The sequencing sample was made of central memory CD4+ T cells from blood. The sequence was collected from a young man in good health.

The CDR3 loop is CASSTGRDQPQHF. The CDR3 DNA sequence: TGTGCCAGCTCAACGGGAAGGGATCAGCCCCAGCATTTT. The chain employs TRBV18 and TRBJ1-5; D gene ambiguous. Germline V CDR1 and CDR2: KGHSH, LQKENI. The CDR3 runs 13 residues. Trimming removed 5 bases at V and 5 bases at J, with 10 bases between.